These 14 T cell receptor beta chains were sequenced from one sample in a study of cytomegalovirus exposure and HLA in healthy donors. PCR amplification relied on 60 Vbeta primers (plus 13 Jbeta primers). The assay was immunoSEQ multiplex PCR, and TCRdb's table has in-frame clones only and misses some. The data hold about 120,000 clones, with over 70% observed a single time. What was sequenced was PBMCs. These receptors all come from a woman between 18 and 30 years old in good health and CMV-seronegative.

The gene calls are TRBV2 and TRBJ2-2; 16 bases map to TRBD2. CDR3 length equals 18 residues. J gave up 7 bases and V 3 bases, and 8 bases lay outside the gene matches. In germline, CDR1 is SNHLY, CDR2 FYNNEI. Written as DNA, the CDR3 is TGTGCCAGCAGTGAGCCGGGACTAGCGGGGGGGCTTAGCGGGGAGCTGTTTTTT. Protein sequence: CASSEPGLAGGLSGELFF. The full variable domain, with the rest looked up from reference TRBV2 and TRBJ2-2, is EPEVTQTPSHQVTQMGQEVILRCVPISNHLYFYWYRQILGQKVEFLVSFYNNEISEKSEIFDDQFSVERPDGSNFTLKIRSTKLEDSAMYFCASSEPGLAGGLSGELFFGEGSRLTVL.

This clone appeared a few times. The chain uses TRBV4-3 and TRBJ2-3; D may be TRBD1 (6 bases). The V end was cut by 0 bases, the J end by 0 bases, with 13 bases between. CDR3 size: 17 residues. The germline gives CDR1 LGHNA, CDR2 YSLEER. CDR3 in amino acids: CASSQDTGYTSTDTQYF. The CDR3 bases are TGCGCCAGCAGCCAAGACACAGGGTATACTAGCACAGATACGCAGTATTTT.

This chain joins TRBV30 and TRBJ1-2, with TRBD1 matching over 7 bases. This CDR3 spans 13 amino acids. The germline CDR1 and CDR2 sequences are GTSNPN and SVGIG (reference sequence). Germline trimming cut 1 base from V and 9 bases from J; bases unmatched to any gene: 8. The CDR3 nucleotides are TGTGCCTGGAGTGCAGGGACAGCCTCACGCTACACCTTC. Translating it yields CAWSAGTASRYTF.

This CDR3 reads CASSELAGGSYEQYF. The CDR3 DNA reads as TGTGCCAGCAGTGAACTAGCGGGAGGGTCCTACGAGCAGTACTTC. The genes are TRBV27 and TRBJ2-7; the match to TRBD2 covers 13 bases. The germline V gene has CDR1 MNHEY and CDR2 SMNVEV (reference sequence). The J segment lost 1 base and the V segment lost 5 bases, leaving 2 bases of the junction unmatched. This CDR3 has 15 residues.

The V and J genes are TRBV7-9 and TRBJ1-1, with 10 nucleotides matching TRBD1. Trimming removed 5 bases from V and 4 bases from J; junction bases left unmatched: 4. There are 14 residues in the CDR3. Germline-derived CDR1 and CDR2 are SEHNR and FQNEAQ (reference sequence). The CDR3 region is CASSPGTGVTEAFF. Written as DNA, the CDR3 is TGTGCCAGCAGCCCAGGGACAGGGGTCACTGAAGCTTTCTTT.

The chain links TRBV6-5 to TRBJ1-3; D is undetermined. V gave up 0 bases and J gave up 4 bases, with 10 bases separating them. Germline assignment: CDR1 MNHEY and CDR2 SVGAGI. This CDR3 has 15 residues. The CDR3 here is CASSYSRVIGNTIYF. CDR3 DNA: TGTGCCAGCAGTTACTCGAGGGTGATCGGAAACACCATATATTTT.

The J gene is TRBJ2-3, the V gene TRBV30; 8 nucleotides agree with TRBD2. V gave up 4 bases and J gave up 3 bases; unmatched junction bases: 6. The CDR3 spans 14 residues. Per the germline V gene, CDR1 is GTSNPN and CDR2 is SVGIG (reference sequence). In nucleotides, the CDR3 is TGTGCCTGGACCCGCGGGGGGTTAACAGATACGCAGTATTTT. It translates to CAWTRGGLTDTQYF. The full variable domain, rest sourced from reference TRBV30 and TRBJ2-3, is SQTIHQWPATLVQPVGSPLSLECTVEGTSNPNLYWYRQAAGRGLQLLFYSVGIGQISSEVPQNLSASRPQDRQFILSSKKLLLSDSGFYLCAWTRGGLTDTQYFGPGTRLTVL.

Worth noting for this clone: Mismatch with germline at one junction end may stem from a read error. The V gene is TRBV4-2, the J gene TRBJ2-6; D may be TRBD1 (5 bases). CDR1 is LGHNA and CDR2 is YNFKEQ in the germline V gene. This CDR3 contains 18 residues. CDR3 in amino acids: CASSPSGQGLPGANGLTF. In DNA form, the CDR3 reads TGTGCCAGCAGCCCCAGTGGGCAGGGATTGCCTGGGGCCAACGGCCTGACTTTC.

This rearrangement joins TRBV2 to TRBJ2-1; 11 nucleotides line up with TRBD2. There are 15 residues in the CDR3. The germline V gene encodes CDR1 SNHLY and CDR2 FYNNEI. V gave up 7 bases and J gave up 8 bases; unmatched junction bases: 10. This CDR3 reads CASMLTSGSSHEQFF. CDR3 DNA: TGTGCCAGCATGCTCACTAGCGGGAGCTCGCATGAGCAGTTCTTC. The entire variable domain, with the rest obtained from reference TRBV2 and TRBJ2-1, is as follows: EPEVTQTPSHQVTQMGQEVILRCVPISNHLYFYWYRQILGQKVEFLVSFYNNEISEKSEIFDDQFSVERPDGSNFTLKIRSTKLEDSAMYFCASMLTSGSSHEQFFGPGTRLTVL.

The V call is TRBV7-2, the J call TRBJ2-1; 8 bases line up with TRBD1. CDR3 length equals 15 residues. Germline-derived CDR1 and CDR2 are SGHTA and FQGNSA. The V and J ends lost 2 bases and 5 bases, in that order; junction bases with no gene match: 5. The CDR3 DNA sequence: TGTGCCAGCAGCTTACTAGGACAGGGTGACAATGAGCAGTTCTTC. It translates to CASSLLGQGDNEQFF.

The chain recombines TRBV7-9 with TRBJ1-1, with 9 bases lining up with TRBD1. J was trimmed by 3 bases and V by 4 bases; bases with no gene match: 3. Germline V gives CDR1 SEHNR, CDR2 FQNEAQ (reference sequence). This CDR3 has 14 amino acids. The CDR3 sequence: CASSSGQGHTEAFF. CDR3 DNA sequence: TGTGCCAGCAGCTCGGGACAGGGCCACACTGAAGCTTTCTTT.

The CDR3 is CSHRGGTDTQYF. The CDR3 DNA reads TGCAGTCATCGGGGGGGCACAGATACGCAGTATTTT. This rearrangement joins TRBV29-1 to TRBJ2-3; 7 bases map to TRBD2. Germline V lookup: CDR1 SQVTM, CDR2 ANQGSEA. CDR3 length: 12 amino acids.

The rearrangement links TRBV14 to TRBJ1-2, with D tentatively TRBD1 (6 bases). Trimming took 0 bases from V and 3 from J, leaving 17 bases between them. CDR1 and CDR2 (germline): SGHDN, FVKESK. This CDR3 region has 17 residues. CDR3: CASSQEGRGQRYYGYTF. The CDR3 DNA follows: TGTGCCAGCAGCCAAGAGGGAAGAGGACAGCGGTACTATGGCTACACCTTC.

This chain uses TRBV6-5 with TRBJ2-7; perhaps TRBD2 as D (6 bases). The V and J ends lost 0 bases and 5 bases respectively, with 17 bases between them. The CDR3 has 16 residues. CDR1 is MNHEY, CDR2 SVGAGI, per germline. The DNA of the CDR3 is TGTGCCAGCAGTTACTCGATTGTCTGGCGCGGGAACGAGCAGTACTTC. It is translated as CASSYSIVWRGNEQYF.